This T cell receptor beta chain is drawn from a study of T cell responses to AZD1222 COVID-19 vaccine. Overall study findings and caveats: Females outnumbered males among donors, who were mostly white British; clonal diversity was possibly underestimated. A reported finding is that nearly half of spike-specific TCRs target unmutated variant regions.

With 4 bases removed from V and 5 bases from J, the gap between germline ends came to 11 bases. The CDR3 totals 13 residues. Germline CDR1 SGHDN, CDR2 FVKESK. Data came from immunoSEQ multiplex PCR; TCRdb stores just in-frame clones and leaves some out. The table includes just under 85,000 clones, around 86% detected once. As regards this clone: Its cognate antigen is unknown.

The chain is built from TRBV14 and TRBJ1-1, with D hard to call. The clonotype was recovered from an adult in good health. Sample: peripheral blood, taken on day 0 of AZD1222 vaccination. CDR3 region: CASSLTAGTEAFF. DNA for the CDR3: TGTGCCAGCAGCCTTACCGCCGGAACTGAAGCTTTCTTT.